This T cell receptor beta chain is drawn from a study of T cell changes during pregnancy in multiple sclerosis. About this clone: One end of the junction varies from germline; a read error may be responsible.

The CDR3 is 13 residues long. Per germline, CDR1 GTSNPN and CDR2 SVGIG (reference sequence). Repertoires were generated with immunoSEQ multiplex PCR, while TCRdb's copy carries only in-frame clones and drops some. The sample holds around 51,000 clones, 93% seen once. This sequence joins TRBV30 and TRBJ2-6, with 13 nucleotides matching TRBD2. Material: peripheral blood, obtained in the second trimester of pregnancy. The receptor was derived from a female donor with multiple sclerosis, enrolled in a pregnancy study. The CDR3 coding sequence is TGTGCCTGGAGTGCCTATGGACTAGCGGGAGTCGTATGG. This encodes CAWSAYGLAGVVW.